This T cell receptor (beta chain) was obtained from a study of vaccination and CD4 T cells after COVID-19. Study information: Convalescent cases consisted of six males and four females, of whom two were Hispanic. Samples were taken after vaccination, a median of approximately 72 days after dose two, with a range of 14 to 241. Study-level findings and limits: Convalescent patients' vaccine-specific clones were spike mono-reactive in 304 of 307 cases. A median approximately 83% of convalescent patients' SARS-CoV-2-reactive clones emerged only after vaccination.

An Oncomine TCR Beta short-read assay was used to sequence the DNA from cultured CD4+ T cells. TCRdb processed the PCR reads anew with MiXCR; each CDR3 protein has one entry. Of 20,000 or so distinct CDR3 sequences listed, 35% to 50% are singletons. Germline V gene lookup returns CDR1 MNHNS and CDR2 SASEGT. V gave up 6 bases and J gave up 16 bases; unmatched junction bases: 16. This CDR3 spans 14 amino acids. This clonotype was observed a handful of times. Its antigen is unknown. Described treatment: roughly ten-day PBMC culture with coronavirus spike peptide pools or control peptides (ViraFEST assay).

The clonotype was recovered from a human donor who had recovered from COVID-19. J is TRBJ2-1 and V is TRBV6-1; TRBD2 agrees at 9 bases. The source was CD4+ T cells from blood, cultured in vitro, collected after SARS-CoV-2 vaccination. CDR3 bases: TGTGCCAGCAGCCAGACTAGCGGCGGATCCGATCGCTTCTTC. Translated, it gives CASSQTSGGSDRFF.